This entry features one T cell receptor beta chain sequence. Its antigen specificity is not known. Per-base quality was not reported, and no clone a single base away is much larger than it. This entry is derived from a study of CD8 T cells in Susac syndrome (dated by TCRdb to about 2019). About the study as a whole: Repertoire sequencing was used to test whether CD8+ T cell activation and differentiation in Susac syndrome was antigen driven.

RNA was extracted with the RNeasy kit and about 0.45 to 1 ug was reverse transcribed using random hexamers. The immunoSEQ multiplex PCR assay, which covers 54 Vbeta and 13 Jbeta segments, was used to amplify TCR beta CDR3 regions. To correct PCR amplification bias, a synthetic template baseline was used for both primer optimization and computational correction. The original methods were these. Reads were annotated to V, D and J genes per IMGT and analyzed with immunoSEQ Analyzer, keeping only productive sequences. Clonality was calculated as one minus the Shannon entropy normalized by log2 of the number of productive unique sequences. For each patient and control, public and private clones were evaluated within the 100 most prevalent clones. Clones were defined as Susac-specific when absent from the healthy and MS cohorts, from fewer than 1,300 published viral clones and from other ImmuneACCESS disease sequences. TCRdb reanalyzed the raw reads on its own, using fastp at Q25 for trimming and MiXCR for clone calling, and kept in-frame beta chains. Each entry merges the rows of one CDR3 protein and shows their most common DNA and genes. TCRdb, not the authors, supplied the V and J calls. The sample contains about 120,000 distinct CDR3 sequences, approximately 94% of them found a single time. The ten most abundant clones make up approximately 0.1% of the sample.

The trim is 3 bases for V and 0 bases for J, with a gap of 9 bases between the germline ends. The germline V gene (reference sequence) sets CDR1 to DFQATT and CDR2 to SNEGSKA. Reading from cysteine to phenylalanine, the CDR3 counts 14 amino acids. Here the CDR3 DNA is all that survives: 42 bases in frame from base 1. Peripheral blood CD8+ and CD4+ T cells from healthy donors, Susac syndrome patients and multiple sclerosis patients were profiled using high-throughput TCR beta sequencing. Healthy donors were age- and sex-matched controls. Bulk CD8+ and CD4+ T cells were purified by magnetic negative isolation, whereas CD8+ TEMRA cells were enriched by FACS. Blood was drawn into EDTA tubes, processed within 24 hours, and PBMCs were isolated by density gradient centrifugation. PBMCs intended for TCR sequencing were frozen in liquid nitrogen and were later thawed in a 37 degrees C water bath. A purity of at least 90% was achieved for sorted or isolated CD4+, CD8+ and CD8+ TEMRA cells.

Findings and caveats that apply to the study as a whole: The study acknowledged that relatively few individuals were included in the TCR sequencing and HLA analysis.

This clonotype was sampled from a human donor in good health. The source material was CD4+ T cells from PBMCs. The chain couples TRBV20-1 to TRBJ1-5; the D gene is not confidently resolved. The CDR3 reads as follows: CSASGQYSNQPQHF. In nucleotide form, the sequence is TGCAGTGCTAGCGGGCAGTATAGCAATCAGCCCCAGCATTTT.